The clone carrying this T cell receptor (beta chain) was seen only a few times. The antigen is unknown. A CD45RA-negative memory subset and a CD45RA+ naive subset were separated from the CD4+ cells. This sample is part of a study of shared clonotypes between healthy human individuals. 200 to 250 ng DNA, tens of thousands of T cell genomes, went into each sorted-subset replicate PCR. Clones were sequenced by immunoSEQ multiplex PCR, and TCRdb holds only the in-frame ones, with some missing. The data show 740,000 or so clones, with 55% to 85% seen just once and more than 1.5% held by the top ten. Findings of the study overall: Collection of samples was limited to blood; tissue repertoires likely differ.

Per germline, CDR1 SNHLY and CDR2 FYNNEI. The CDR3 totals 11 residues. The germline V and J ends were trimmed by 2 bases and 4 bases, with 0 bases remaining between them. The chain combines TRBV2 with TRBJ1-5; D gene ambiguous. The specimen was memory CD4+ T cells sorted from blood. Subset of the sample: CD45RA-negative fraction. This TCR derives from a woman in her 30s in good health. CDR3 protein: CASSENQPQHF. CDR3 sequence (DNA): TGTGCCAGCAGTGAAAATCAGCCCCAGCATTTT.